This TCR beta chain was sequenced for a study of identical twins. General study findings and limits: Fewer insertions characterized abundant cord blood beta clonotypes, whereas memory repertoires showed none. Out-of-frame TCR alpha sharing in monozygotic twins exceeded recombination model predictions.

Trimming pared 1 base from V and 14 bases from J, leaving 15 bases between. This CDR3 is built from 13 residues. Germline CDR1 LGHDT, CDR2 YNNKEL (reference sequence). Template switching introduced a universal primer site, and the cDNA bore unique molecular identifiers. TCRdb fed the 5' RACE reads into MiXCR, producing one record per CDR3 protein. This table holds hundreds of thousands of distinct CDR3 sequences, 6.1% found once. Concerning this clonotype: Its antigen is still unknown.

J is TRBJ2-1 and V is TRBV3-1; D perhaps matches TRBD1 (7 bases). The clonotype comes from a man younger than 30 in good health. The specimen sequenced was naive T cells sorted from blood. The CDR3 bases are TGTGCCAGCAGCCAAGTAATGGGCAGGGGGGAGTTCTTC. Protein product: CASSQVMGRGEFF.